The rows below give T cell receptor beta chains drawn from one sample of a study of blood T cell repertoires in COVID-19. TCRdb's copy holds only in-frame clones and misses some; the assay was immunoSEQ multiplex PCR. The data contain fewer than 35,000 clones, roughly 90% of them seen just once; the ten biggest clones take up approximately 1.9%. Sample: peripheral blood. The receptors originated from a man aged 50-60 years with active or convalescent COVID-19. CDR3s include the opening cysteine and the closing phenylalanine or tryptophan. D genes are given only for firm matches. Rows may omit the clone size; those that give it use once, few, many or a size class.

v_gene	abundance	d_gene	j_gene	CDR3aa	CDR3nt
TRBV4-3	.	TRBD2	TRBJ2-7	CASSQDWGRLAGGHEQYF	TGCGCCAGCAGCCAAGACTGGGGCAGACTAGCGGGAGGACACGAGCAGTACTTC
TRBV19	.	TRBD2	TRBJ2-7	CASSRGLAGVRTYEQYF	TGTGCCAGTAGTAGAGGACTAGCGGGGGTGAGAACCTACGAGCAGTACTTC
TRBV7-9	.	.	TRBJ2-3	CASSLLPGTRRGTDTQYF	TGTGCCAGCAGCTTACTTCCCGGGACTCGAAGAGGCACAGATACGCAGTATTTT
TRBV7-4	.	TRBD2	TRBJ2-3	CASSLGTSGSLGSTDTQYF	TGTGCCAGCAGCTTAGGGACTAGCGGGAGTTTGGGGAGCACAGATACGCAGTATTTT
TRBV29-1	.	.	TRBJ1-3	CSVEVGWGVGNTIYF	TGCAGCGTTGAAGTGGGCTGGGGGGTTGGAAACACCATATATTTT
TRBV7-8	.	TRBD2	TRBJ2-7	CASSFIAGNYQTYEQYF	TGTGCCAGCAGCTTTATAGCGGGAAACTACCAAACCTACGAGCAGTACTTC
TRBV15	.	TRBD1	TRBJ1-1	CATSRHTGGAFF	TGTGCCACCAGCAGACACACAGGGGGAGCTTTCTTT
TRBV4-1	.	.	TRBJ2-3	CASSPGEDTQYF	TGCGCCAGCAGCCCCGGGGAAGATACGCAGTATTTT
TRBV18	.	TRBD1	TRBJ1-4	CASSPQGQGNEKLFF	TGTGCCAGCTCACCACAGGGACAGGGAAATGAAAAACTGTTTTTT
TRBV19	few	.	TRBJ2-4	CASSIGRNIQYF	TGTGCCAGTAGTATAGGCAGGAACATTCAGTACTTC
TRBV7-8	.	TRBD2	TRBJ2-3	CASSLVTGREADTQYF	TGTGCCAGCAGCTTAGTGACGGGTCGGGAGGCAGATACGCAGTATTTT
TRBV4-1	.	.	TRBJ2-7	CASSQDPGTRLYEQYF	TGCGCCAGCAGCCAAGACCCCGGGACAAGGCTCTACGAGCAGTACTTC
TRBV18	.	.	TRBJ1-4	CASSPTAEKLFF	TGTGCCAGCTCACCGACAGCTGAAAAACTGTTTTTT
TRBV4-3	.	TRBD2	TRBJ2-2	CASSQDFTSGRLTGELFF	TGCGCCAGCAGCCAAGATTTTACTAGCGGGAGGCTCACCGGGGAGCTGTTTTTT
TRBV9	.	TRBD2	TRBJ2-1	CASRPPSSGRAFEQFF	TGTGCCAGCAGGCCCCCCTCTAGCGGGAGGGCCTTTGAGCAGTTCTTC
TRBV10-3	.	.	TRBJ1-1	CAISEIPGGTEAFF	TGTGCCATCAGTGAGATCCCGGGGGGCACTGAAGCTTTCTTT
TRBV27	few	TRBD1	TRBJ1-5	CASSPRTGTSNQPQHF	TGTGCCAGCAGTCCAAGGACAGGGACGAGCAATCAGCCCCAGCATTTT
TRBV4-1	once	TRBD1	TRBJ2-7	CASSRVTGTSYEQYF	TGCGCCAGCAGCCGAGTGACAGGGACCTCCTACGAGCAGTACTTC
TRBV28	.	.	TRBJ2-2	CASRVRVGPGELFF	TGTGCCAGCAGGGTCCGCGTTGGGCCCGGGGAGCTGTTTTTT
TRBV6-2/TRBV6-3	.	TRBD1	TRBJ1-2	CASSTTGGVGYTF	TGTGCCAGCAGTACTACAGGGGGCGTTGGCTACACCTTC
TRBV6-5	.	TRBD1	TRBJ1-6	CASSYGGQGGMPLHF	TGTGCCAGCAGTTACGGGGGACAGGGGGGGATGCCCCTCCACTTT
TRBV28	few	.	TRBJ2-6	CASSGHRESGANVLTF	TGTGCCAGCAGTGGGCACAGGGAGTCTGGGGCCAACGTCCTGACTTTC
TRBV19	once	TRBD1	TRBJ2-3	CASSTPTGYSTDTQYF	TGTGCCAGTAGTACTCCGACAGGGTATAGCACAGATACGCAGTATTTT
TRBV7-9	.	TRBD2	TRBJ2-2	CASSPTSGNPGELFF	TGTGCCAGCAGCCCAACTAGCGGGAATCCCGGGGAGCTGTTTTTT
TRBV5-6	.	TRBD1	TRBJ1-1	CASSFGTGKLYAEAFF	TGTGCCAGCAGCTTTGGGACAGGGAAGTTGTACGCTGAAGCTTTCTTT
TRBV3-1/TRBV3-2	.	TRBD2	TRBJ2-1	CATTPGLANYNEQFF	TGCGCCACCACCCCGGGACTAGCAAACTACAATGAGCAGTTCTTC
TRBV7-9	.	.	TRBJ2-7	CASSLASGTLSEQYF	TGTGCCAGCAGCTTAGCCTCGGGAACCCTGAGCGAGCAGTACTTC
TRBV5-1	.	.	TRBJ2-6	CASSPGTGSGANVLTF	TGCGCCAGCAGCCCGGGAACAGGGTCTGGGGCCAACGTCCTGACTTTC
TRBV29-1	once	TRBD2	TRBJ2-5	CSSLWAGGQETQYF	TGCAGCTCCCTGTGGGCGGGAGGGCAAGAGACCCAGTACTTC
TRBV30	few	.	TRBJ1-6	CAWSARMRYNSPLHF	TGTGCCTGGAGTGCCCGAATGCGCTATAATTCACCCCTCCACTTT
TRBV5-6	.	.	TRBJ2-2	CASSPGSGELFF	TGTGCCAGCAGCCCAGGGTCCGGGGAGCTGTTTTTT
TRBV5-1	.	TRBD1	TRBJ2-7	CASSLGRGLFEQYF	TGCGCCAGCAGCTTGGGCAGGGGGCTTTTCGAGCAGTACTTC
TRBV30	.	TRBD1	TRBJ1-2	CALPDRGDGYTF	TGTGCCTTACCAGACAGGGGAGATGGCTACACCTTC
TRBV18	.	.	TRBJ1-5	CASSLRGALQPQHF	TGTGCCAGCTCACTTCGGGGGGCCCTTCAGCCCCAGCATTTT
TRBV7-2	.	TRBD1	TRBJ2-5	CASSLQSGTGLRETQYF	TGTGCCAGCAGCTTACAGTCGGGGACAGGGCTGAGAGAGACCCAGTACTTC
TRBV6-2/TRBV6-3	.	.	TRBJ1-1	CASSYIGGNTEAFF	TGTGCCAGCAGTTACATCGGGGGGAACACTGAAGCTTTCTTT
TRBV6-5	.	TRBD1	TRBJ1-2	CASRARGRVGGYTF	TGTGCCAGCAGAGCCAGGGGGCGAGTAGGAGGCTACACCTTC
TRBV5-4	.	.	TRBJ2-3	CASSLGQGLGNTQYF	TGTGCCAGCAGCTTGGGACAGGGACTGGGAAATACGCAGTATTTT
TRBV29-1	.	TRBD1	TRBJ2-3	CSVDGQGVTDTQYF	TGCAGCGTTGATGGGCAGGGGGTCACAGATACGCAGTATTTT
TRBV5-1	.	TRBD2	TRBJ2-3	CASSLAMAGGPDTQYF	TGCGCCAGCAGCTTGGCCATGGCGGGAGGGCCAGATACGCAGTATTTT
TRBV5-1	.	TRBD2	TRBJ2-1	CASSTGTSGNYNEQFF	TGCGCCAGCAGCACGGGGACTAGCGGAAACTACAATGAGCAGTTCTTC
TRBV4-3	.	.	TRBJ2-3	CASSQLPGEGDTQYF	TGCGCCAGCAGTCAGCTACCGGGAGAGGGGGATACGCAGTATTTT
TRBV20-1	.	.	TRBJ2-3	CSASLTDTQYF	TGCAGTGCTAGCTTAACAGATACGCAGTATTTT
TRBV4-3	.	TRBD2	TRBJ2-7	CASSQIGRVYEQYF	TGCGCCAGCAGCCAAATTGGGAGGGTTTACGAGCAGTACTTC
TRBV12-3/TRBV12-4	.	.	TRBJ2-3	CASSLSRDTQYF	TGTGCCAGCAGTTTATCTCGGGATACGCAGTATTTT
TRBV20-1	few	TRBD2	TRBJ2-7	CSASAGGTSGEQYF	TGCAGTGCTAGTGCGGGGGGAACCTCGGGGGAGCAGTACTTC
TRBV11-2	.	.	TRBJ2-7	CASSSASGWKLEQYF	TGTGCCAGCAGCTCCGCTAGTGGATGGAAACTCGAGCAGTACTTC
TRBV7-8	.	.	TRBJ2-5	CASSLKGGLRDRETQYF	TGTGCCAGCAGCTTGAAGGGGGGGCTCCGGGACAGGGAGACCCAGTACTTC
TRBV7-6	.	.	TRBJ1-1	CASSFSENTEAFF	TGTGCCAGCAGCTTCTCAGAGAACACTGAAGCTTTCTTT
TRBV5-1	.	TRBD1	TRBJ1-1	CASSVRQGAGMNTEAFF	TGCGCCAGCAGCGTAAGACAGGGGGCTGGTATGAACACTGAAGCTTTCTTT
TRBV27	.	.	TRBJ2-2	CASSLARGTGELFF	TGTGCCAGCAGTTTAGCCAGGGGCACCGGGGAGCTGTTTTTT
TRBV5-1	.	.	TRBJ2-7	CASNPEPTGEQYF	TGCGCCAGCAACCCTGAGCCGACAGGCGAGCAGTACTTC
TRBV7-2	once	.	TRBJ2-3	CASSLAPGSSVTDTQYF	TGTGCCAGCAGCTTGGCCCCGGGGTCTAGCGTCACAGATACGCAGTATTTT
TRBV7-2	few	.	TRBJ2-2	CASSPIAGNTGELFF	TGTGCCAGCAGCCCCATCGCGGGGAACACCGGGGAGCTGTTTTTT
TRBV5-5	.	.	TRBJ2-7	CASSQQGRGPSSYEQYF	TGTGCCAGCAGCCAACAGGGACGCGGGCCAAGCTCCTACGAGCAGTACTTC
TRBV28	few	.	TRBJ1-5	CASSFRHRVLQPQHF	TGTGCCAGCAGTTTCCGACACAGGGTTCTTCAGCCCCAGCATTTT